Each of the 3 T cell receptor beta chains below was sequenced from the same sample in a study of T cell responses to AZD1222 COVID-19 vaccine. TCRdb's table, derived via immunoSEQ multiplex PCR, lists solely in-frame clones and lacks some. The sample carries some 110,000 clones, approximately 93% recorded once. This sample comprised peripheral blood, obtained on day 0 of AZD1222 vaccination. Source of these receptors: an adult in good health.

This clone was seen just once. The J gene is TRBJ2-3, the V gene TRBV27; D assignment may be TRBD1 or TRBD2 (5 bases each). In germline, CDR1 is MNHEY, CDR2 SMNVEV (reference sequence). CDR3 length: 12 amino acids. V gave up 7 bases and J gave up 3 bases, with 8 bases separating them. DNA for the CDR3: TGTGCCAGCAAGGGGAGTACAGATACGCAGTATTTT. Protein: CASKGSTDTQYF.

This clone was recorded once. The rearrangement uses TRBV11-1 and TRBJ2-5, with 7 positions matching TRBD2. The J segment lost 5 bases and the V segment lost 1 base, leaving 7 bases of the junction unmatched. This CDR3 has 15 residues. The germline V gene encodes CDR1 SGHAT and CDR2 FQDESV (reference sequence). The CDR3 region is CASSLDREASETQYF. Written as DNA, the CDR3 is TGTGCCAGCAGCTTAGACCGGGAGGCCTCGGAGACCCAGTACTTC.

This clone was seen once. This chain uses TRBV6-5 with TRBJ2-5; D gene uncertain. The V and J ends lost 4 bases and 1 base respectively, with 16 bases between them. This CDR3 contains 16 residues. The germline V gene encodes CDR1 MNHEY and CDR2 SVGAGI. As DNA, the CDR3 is TGTGCCAGCAGTTTACGGGCGATGACCTCCCAAGAGACCCAGTACTTC. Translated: CASSLRAMTSQETQYF.